This TCR beta chain was observed in a study of cytomegalovirus exposure and HLA in healthy donors. The CDR3 is 13 residues long. V shed 0 bases and J shed 5 bases, with 6 bases lying between them. Germline V gene lookup returns CDR1 SGDLS and CDR2 YYNGEE. The PCR made use of 60 Vbeta and 13 Jbeta primers. Sequencing used immunoSEQ multiplex PCR; TCRdb keeps in-frame clones, though not all of them. In total, the table holds roughly 88,000 clones. The sequence came from a man aged 50 to 59 in good health and CMV-seropositive. V and J are TRBV9 and TRBJ2-1, with no clear D. Sequencing used PBMCs. The CDR3 DNA sequence: TGTGCCAGCAGCGTAGGACTCAACAATGAGCAGTTCTTC. It is translated as CASSVGLNNEQFF.